A selection of T cell receptor beta chains follows, all from one sample in a study of CD8 T cells in ankylosing spondylitis. Each CDR3 protein gets one entry after TCRdb re-called the 5' RACE reads with MiXCR. The sample yields roughly 130,000 distinct CDR3 sequences, roughly 8% seen once. Sequenced input: synovial fluid, either unsorted or a sorted T cell fraction (not recorded which). The receptor source for this set is a male donor with ankylosing spondylitis. Both conserved end residues are part of each CDR3. Fields, in order: V gene, J gene, D gene, clone size, CDR3 protein, CDR3 DNA. D genes are given only for firm matches. The size of a clone is reported for some rows only, either as once, few or many, or as a class for expanded clones.

TRBV7-9	TRBJ2-7	TRBD2	few	CASSLRDYTYEQYF	TGTGCCAGCAGCTTAAGGGACTATACCTACGAGCAGTACTTC
TRBV20-1	TRBJ1-3	.	.	CSASRGPGSTGNTIYF	TGCAGTGCTAGCCGGGGCCCTGGGTCCACTGGAAACACCATATATTTT
TRBV7-9	TRBJ1-6	.	.	CASSLESSYNSPLHF	TGTGCCAGCAGCTTAGAAAGCTCCTATAATTCACCCCTCCACTTT
TRBV20-1	TRBJ2-1	TRBD2	many	CSARTSGRARSYNEQFF	TGCAGTGCTAGGACTAGCGGGAGGGCCCGCTCCTACAATGAGCAGTTCTTC
TRBV12-3/TRBV12-4	TRBJ2-5	.	.	CASRSGFLTQYF	TGTGCCAGCAGGTCAGGGTTCCTGACCCAGTACTTC
TRBV12-3/TRBV12-4	TRBJ2-7	TRBD2	many	CASSPRLAGTRREYF	TGTGCCAGCAGCCCGAGACTAGCGGGTACCCGGAGGGAGTACTTC
TRBV10-3	TRBJ2-5	TRBD2	many	CAISERREAGETQYF	TGTGCCATCAGTGAGCGGCGGGAGGCGGGAGAGACCCAGTACTTC
TRBV18	TRBJ2-3	.	.	CASSTTGVAADTQYF	TGTGCCAGCTCAACAACAGGGGTAGCGGCAGATACGCAGTATTTT
TRBV2	TRBJ2-5	.	many	CASWEVGETQYF	TGTGCCAGCTGGGAGGTGGGGGAGACCCAGTACTTC
TRBV7-2	TRBJ2-7	.	many	CASSFSGYYEQYF	TGTGCCAGCAGCTTTAGCGGTTACTACGAGCAGTACTTC
TRBV20-1	TRBJ1-1	.	few	CSAIPGFTEAFF	TGCAGTGCTATCCCAGGGTTCACTGAAGCTTTCTTT